What follows are 24 T cell receptor beta chains derived from one specimen sequenced in a study of T-cell reconstitution after alpha-beta-depleted transplantation in children. Using unique molecular identifiers, the investigators prepared the TCRbeta library. One entry per CDR3 protein, called by TCRdb with MiXCR from the PCR reads. The sample lists 400,000 to 550,000 distinct CDR3 sequences, roughly a tenth occurring once. Specimen: PBMCs, collected before TCRalphabeta/CD19-depleted stem cell transplant. These receptors were collected from a child aged 2-15 years with inherited bone marrow failure, due to receive a stem cell transplant.

The chain combines TRBV30 with TRBJ2-7, with a weak D call TRBD2 (5 bases). V was cut by 4 bases and J by 5 bases, with 15 bases left in between. Germline V gene sequence: CDR1 GTSNPN, CDR2 SVGIG (reference sequence). The CDR3 contains 13 residues. This CDR3 reads CAWIPLAIHEQYF. The DNA for the CDR3 is TGTGCCTGGATCCCCCTAGCTATCCACGAGCAGTACTTC.

Comments on this clonotype: A much larger clone lies one base from this, so it may be a read error. V gene TRBV5-1 combines with J gene TRBJ2-3, with 9 bases matching TRBD1. CDR3 length: 16 amino acids. Germline values: CDR1 SGHRS, CDR2 YFSETQ. CDR3 sequence reads: CASSLLGQGSTDTRYF. In nucleotides, the CDR3 is TGCGCCAGCAGCTTGTTAGGACAGGGGAGCACAGATACGCGGTATTTT.

J is TRBJ2-1 and V is TRBV24-1; 9 nucleotides align to TRBD2. Germline CDR1 is KGHDR and CDR2 is SFDVKD. This CDR3 region has 16 residues. The V and J ends lost 0 bases and 9 bases, in that order; junction bases with no gene match: 8. The CDR3 region has the DNA TGTGCCACCAGTGATTTGGCGGGAGGGGGCTATGGTGAGCAGTTCTTC. Amino acids: CATSDLAGGGYGEQFF.

The rearrangement links TRBV29-1 to TRBJ2-7; 15 nucleotides match TRBD2. CDR1 SQVTM and CDR2 ANQGSEA come from the germline V gene. CDR3 length: 17 amino acids. Trimming at V came to 6 bases and at J to 5 bases, leaving 14 bases not matched to a gene. The CDR3 DNA reads as TGCAGCGTCGCCGGACTAGCGGGAGGGGGATCGAGGAACGAGCAGTACTTC. Encoded protein: CSVAGLAGGGSRNEQYF.

This clonotype was recorded at least ten times. J is TRBJ2-1 and V is TRBV12-3 or TRBV12-4; TRBD1 agrees at 8 bases. CDR3 length equals 13 residues. V shed 5 bases and J 9 bases; nucleotides not matched to a gene: 6. The CDR3 sequence is CASSRQGFGEQFF. CDR3 DNA sequence: TGTGCCAGCAGTCGACAGGGGTTTGGTGAGCAGTTCTTC.

This clonotype was seen at least ten times. The CDR3 nucleotides read TGTGCCAGCAGCAGAGCAACGGGGTGGGATAGTGAGCAGTTCTTC. Translated, it gives CASSRATGWDSEQFF. The chain recombines TRBV7-9 with TRBJ2-1, with D possibly being TRBD2 (5 bases). The CDR3 totals 15 residues. Germline V gene sequence: CDR1 SEHNR, CDR2 FQNEAQ (reference sequence). V lost 5 bases, J lost 9 bases, and 20 bases lay in between. The full variable domain, rest sourced from reference TRBV7-9 and TRBJ2-1, is DTGVSQNPRHKITKRGQNVTFRCDPISEHNRLYWYRQTLGQGPEFLTYFQNEAQLEKSRLLSDRFSAERPKGSFSTLEIQRTEQGDSAMYLCASSRATGWDSEQFFGPGTRLTVL.

About this clonotype: A much bigger clone sits one base away, suggesting this may be a read error. The V gene is TRBV18, the J gene TRBJ2-1; the match to TRBD2 covers 7 bases. Germline V gives CDR1 KGHSH, CDR2 LQKENI. This CDR3 has 13 amino acids. The CDR3 coding sequence is TGTGCCAGCTCACCAGTCCTAGCGGATGAGCAGCTCTTC. It translates to CASSPVLADEQLF.

The chain employs TRBV20-1 and TRBJ2-5; possible D gene TRBD2, 5 bases. The CDR3 spans 12 residues. In germline, CDR1 is DFQATT, CDR2 SNEGSKA (reference sequence). Trimming took off 6 bases at V and 0 bases at J, with 8 bases between the two ends. The CDR3 bases are TGCAGTGCCCCGGGGAACCAAGAGACCCAGTACTTC. As protein: CSAPGNQETQYF.

There are many counts of this clonotype. The chain carries TRBV12-3 or TRBV12-4 and TRBJ2-1; D gene unclear. V lost 2 bases and J 8 bases, leaving 10 bases between the germline ends. The CDR3 sequence is 13 residues long. DNA for the CDR3: TGTGCCAGCAGTTTAATCCGCCGCGATGAGCAGTTCTTC. As protein: CASSLIRRDEQFF.

This clonotype was recorded many times. This chain uses TRBV28 with TRBJ2-1; 8 positions match TRBD1. The CDR3 sequence is 17 residues long. V gave up 2 bases and J gave up 12 bases; unmatched junction bases: 18. Germline CDR1 MDHEN, CDR2 SYDVKM. CDR3 sequence: CASSLVPQDRDWGRQFF. In DNA, the CDR3 is TGTGCCAGCAGTTTAGTCCCCCAGGACAGGGATTGGGGAAGGCAGTTCTTC.

The rearrangement uses TRBV20-1 and TRBJ2-1, with 16 bases fitting TRBD2. The CDR3 contains 18 residues. V was clipped by 2 bases and J by 0 bases; unmatched bases: 4. From germline, CDR1 is DFQATT and CDR2 SNEGSKA (reference sequence). The CDR3 loop is CSARRGLAGGSSYNEQFF. In nucleotides, the CDR3 is TGCAGTGCTAGACGGGGACTAGCGGGAGGGAGCTCCTACAATGAGCAGTTCTTC.

This clonotype was seen many times. CDR3 amino acids: CASSQRTGPYEQYF. The CDR3, as DNA: TGCGCCAGCAGCCAGCGGACAGGGCCCTACGAGCAGTACTTC. This chain connects TRBV4-3 to TRBJ2-7, with 8 bases identical to TRBD1. The V and J ends lost 3 bases and 2 bases, in that order; junction bases with no gene match: 3. In germline, CDR1 is LGHNA, CDR2 YSLEER. This CDR3 region has 14 residues.

This clonotype was counted at least ten times. The J gene is TRBJ2-7, the V gene TRBV5-1; D not certain. Trimming stripped 0 bases from V and 2 bases from J, with 9 bases between. The length of the CDR3 is 14 residues. Germline CDR1 SGHRS, CDR2 YFSETQ. The CDR3 DNA reads TGCGCCAGCAGCTTGGAGGCGCCGACCTACGAGCAGTACTTC. Translation: CASSLEAPTYEQYF.

This clonotype was seen many times. The rearrangement uses TRBV18 and TRBJ1-3; D gene unclear. Germline V lookup: CDR1 KGHSH, CDR2 LQKENI. Trimming stripped 6 bases from V and 2 bases from J, with 14 bases between. The CDR3 consists of 15 residues. The CDR3, as DNA: TGTGCCAGCTCCCGAGAGGCAGCCCCTGGAAACACCATATATTTT. Its protein product is CASSREAAPGNTIYF.

Only a few counts were recorded for this clonotype. The genes are TRBV27 and TRBJ2-1; 8 positions match TRBD2. Germline trimming cut 5 bases from V and 4 bases from J; bases unmatched to any gene: 4. The CDR3 is 14 amino acids. Germline V lookup: CDR1 MNHEY, CDR2 SMNVEV (reference sequence). The CDR3 DNA reads TGTGCCAGCAGTAGCTCTAGCGGGTACAATGAGCAGTTCTTC. This translates into CASSSSSGYNEQFF.

The chain carries TRBV5-4 and TRBJ2-7, with 7 bases that match TRBD2. CDR1 and CDR2 from the germline V gene are SGHNT and YYREEE (reference sequence). The V gene end was trimmed by 4 bases and the J gene end by 0 bases; junction bases not matched to a gene: 7. The CDR3 length is 15 residues. CDR3: CASSPGGRSSYEQYF. CDR3 DNA: TGTGCCAGCAGCCCCGGGGGGAGGAGCTCCTACGAGCAGTACTTC.

This clonotype has just a few counts. This sequence joins TRBV18 and TRBJ2-3; the match to TRBD2 covers 11 bases. The V segment lost 3 bases and the J segment 4 bases; nucleotides outside the gene matches: 12. The CDR3 totals 18 residues. Germline CDR1 KGHSH, CDR2 LQKENI. CDR3 loop: CASSPVTSGISGADTQYF. Here the CDR3 DNA reads TGTGCCAGCTCACCCGTGACTAGCGGGATCTCCGGGGCAGATACGCAGTATTTT.

V is TRBV6-1 and J is TRBJ1-4, with TRBD1 identical over 7 bases. This CDR3 is built from 16 residues. V was pared by 3 bases and J by 5 bases, with 9 bases of the junction left unmatched. The germline V gene has CDR1 MNHNS and CDR2 SASEGT. The DNA of the CDR3 is TGTGCCAGCAGTGATAGAATCGGCAGGGGGAATGAAAAACTGTTTTTT. It encodes CASSDRIGRGNEKLFF.

This clonotype was seen at least ten times. A read error may produce the germline difference seen at one junction end. The chain couples TRBV20-1 to TRBJ1-2; D gene ambiguous. CDR3 length equals 12 residues. Looked up from germline, CDR1 is DFQATT and CDR2 is SNEGSKA (reference sequence). CDR3 region: CSARAGNFGYTF. CDR3 nucleotide sequence: TGCAGTGCTAGGGCGGGTAACTTTGGCTACACCTTC.

At least ten counts were recorded for this clonotype. The CDR3 protein is CASSLSYSTDTQYF. As DNA, the CDR3 is TGCGCCAGCAGCTTGTCCTATAGCACAGATACGCAGTATTTT. This chain links TRBV5-1 with TRBJ2-3, with D hard to call. V dropped 1 base and J dropped 0 bases, with 6 bases sitting between them. The CDR3 is 14 amino acids. The germline V gene has CDR1 SGHRS and CDR2 YFSETQ.

This clonotype showed up many times. The chain employs TRBV4-1 and TRBJ1-1, with 7 bases lining up with TRBD1. CDR1 and CDR2 from the germline V gene are MGHRA and YSYEKL. This CDR3 is built from 14 residues. The trim removed 3 bases at V and 4 bases at J, leaving 5 bases unmatched. The CDR3 coding sequence is TGCGCCAGCAGCCACCAGGGGGTGAGCACTGAAGCTTTCTTT. This encodes CASSHQGVSTEAFF.

This clonotype was picked up many times. The V call is TRBV28, the J call TRBJ2-1; D is unresolved. The germline gives CDR1 MDHEN, CDR2 SYDVKM. The CDR3 runs to 13 residues. V was clipped by 1 base and J by 6 bases, with 7 bases between them. Here the CDR3 reads CASSLSPINEQFF. The CDR3 DNA reads TGTGCCAGCAGTTTATCCCCGATCAATGAGCAGTTCTTC.

The chain couples TRBV27 to TRBJ2-7; D might be TRBD2 (5 bases). Germline loops: CDR1 MNHEY, CDR2 SMNVEV (reference sequence). This CDR3 spans 12 amino acids. V was clipped by 5 bases and J by 3 bases, with 8 bases between them. In DNA form, the CDR3 reads TGTGCCAGCAGTGGACTGGGCTACGAGCAGTACTTC. Residues: CASSGLGYEQYF.

The table lists this clonotype with many counts. The chain uses TRBV27 and TRBJ2-3; either TRBD1 or TRBD2 may supply D (5 bases each). Germline V gene lookup returns CDR1 MNHEY and CDR2 SMNVEV (reference sequence). The ends were cut back, 3 bases at V and 2 bases at J, with 15 bases in the middle. CDR3 length: 16 amino acids. For the CDR3, the DNA is TGTGCCAGCAGTTTGGGTCCCCGGGGCCACACAGATACGCAGTATTTT. This codes for CASSLGPRGHTDTQYF.